This T cell receptor beta chain stems from a study of cytomegalovirus exposure and HLA in healthy donors. The overall study: Inside one of the first data releases sat roughly 80 million unique TCRs taken from HLA-typed donors. Study outcomes and limitations: High specificity and sensitivity for cytomegalovirus status were reported for the classifier.

Primers: 60 Vbeta forward and 13 Jbeta reverse. Here immunoSEQ multiplex PCR was the method, and the copy in TCRdb shows in-frame clones only, minus some. Counted here are fewer than 250,000 clones, roughly 82% occurring once; the ten biggest clones make up 6%. A remark on this clone: The antigen remains unidentified. At one boundary the junction diverges from the germline segment, which might be a read error.

Germline lookup yields CDR1 SSHAT and CDR2 FNYEAQ (reference sequence). The CDR3 runs to 14 residues. The V gene is TRBV7-7, the J gene TRBJ2-1; 7 bases are shared with TRBD2. The sequenced material came from PBMCs. This TCR was sampled from a man between 40 and 49 years old in good health and CMV-seropositive. CDR3: CASSLVGSGNEQFF. The CDR3 DNA reads as TGTGCTAGCAGCTTAGTAGGTAGCGGGAATGAGCAGTTCTTC.